This note documents a single TCR beta chain sequence. Its antigen is currently unknown. Every subset had its genomic DNA shared out evenly among several immunoSEQ plates. Per the authors' pipeline: Junction-only sequences without quality scores came from ImmunoSEQ, so filtering differed. Sequencing was performed with immunoSEQ multiplex PCR; in TCRdb, only in-frame clones are kept and a portion is missing. V, J and clone size derive from that table, while D and trimming were established from the DNA sequence. In the table there are roughly 1,500,000 clones, 98% of which are singletons. These data come from a study of shared clonotypes between healthy human individuals. Study-level background: The plates for each donor numbered three CD4 naive, three CD4 memory, two CD8 naive and one CD8 memory. Study-wide results and limits: It was observed that 5% to 6.5% of naive CD4 clonotypes were shared across a few donors.

Sequencing was performed on naive CD4+ T cells sorted from blood. This sample's subset: CD45RA+ positively selected. This receptor was obtained from a man aged 30-40 years in good health.

The CDR3 nucleotides are TGCGCCAGCAGCCCCCTCCCGCAAGACACTGAAGCTTTCTTT. Translation gives CASSPLPQDTEAFF. The rearrangement links TRBV5-1 to TRBJ1-1; the D is unclear. The CDR3 extends over 14 amino acids. Germline values: CDR1 SGHRS, CDR2 YFSETQ. V gave up 4 bases and J gave up 3 bases, with 13 bases separating them.